The rows below give T cell receptor beta chains drawn from one sample of a study of T cell repertoires in cytomegalovirus infection. TCRdb itself ran the reads through MiXCR, one entry per CDR3 protein. The top ten clones hold about two fifths of a sample with about 100,000 distinct CDR3 sequences, about 25% of them seen once. Input material: CD8+ T cells from PBMCs. These receptors all come from a human donor in good health (CMV status not recorded). Some clones in this sample may be carry-over from other donors' samples. Both conserved end residues are part of each CDR3. The order of the fields is clone size, J gene, D gene, V gene, CDR3 protein, CDR3 DNA. A D gene is named only where the DNA matches it firmly. For some rows the clone size is stated as once, few or many, or as a class when expanded; others skip it.

few | TRBJ2-1 | TRBD2 | TRBV4-3 | CASSQDPAGEYSNEQFF | TGCGCCAGCAGCCAAGATCCAGCGGGAGAATATAGTAATGAGCAGTTCTTC
NA | TRBJ2-3 | NA | TRBV29-1 | CSASLDTQYF | TGCAGCGCGTCCTTGGATACGCAGTATTTT
NA | TRBJ1-5 | TRBD1 | TRBV15 | CATSRDLAGGQPQHF | TGTGCCACCAGCAGAGATCTGGCAGGGGGTCAACCCCAGCATTTT
many | TRBJ1-5 | TRBD1 | TRBV7-9 | CASSLFGTEVNQPQHF | TGTGCCAGCAGCTTATTCGGGACAGAAGTAAATCAGCCCCAGCATTTT
NA | TRBJ2-3 | TRBD1 | TRBV5-1 | CASSETGGRDTQYF | TGCGCCAGCAGCGAGACAGGGGGTAGGGATACGCAGTATTTT
many | TRBJ2-3 | NA | TRBV7-2 | CASSPGWGAITDTQYF | TGTGCCAGCAGCCCAGGTTGGGGGGCTATAACAGATACGCAGTATTTT
NA | TRBJ2-5 | NA | TRBV4-3 | CASSQRTGKETQYF | TGCGCCAGCAGCCAACGGACGGGAAAAGAGACCCAGTACTTC
many | TRBJ1-6 | TRBD1 | TRBV7-2 | CASSLAQGQGNSPLHF | TGTGCCAGCAGCTTAGCGCAGGGACAGGGAAATTCACCCCTCCACTTT
NA | TRBJ2-4 | NA | TRBV6-5 | CASSYSWPPIGLAKNIQYF | TGTGCCAGCAGTTACTCTTGGCCCCCCATTGGCTTAGCCAAAAACATTCAGTACTTC
many | TRBJ2-7 | NA | TRBV29-1 | CSVEDVGTEQYF | TGCAGCGTTGAAGATGTCGGGACCGAGCAGTACTTC
few | TRBJ2-7 | TRBD2 | TRBV6-2/TRBV6-3 | CASNPFPGLAGKYEQYF | TGTGCCAGCAACCCCTTCCCCGGACTAGCGGGGAAGTACGAGCAGTACTTC
NA | TRBJ1-1 | NA | TRBV5-8 | CASSLRAGTEAFF | TGTGCCAGCAGCTTGCGGGCAGGCACTGAAGCTTTCTTT
few | TRBJ2-1 | TRBD1 | TRBV28 | CASSMGTDNEQFF | TGTGCCAGCAGTATGGGGACAGACAATGAGCAGTTCTTC
NA | TRBJ2-1 | TRBD2 | TRBV19 | CASKTGTSGSYEQFF | TGTGCCAGTAAAACCGGGACTAGCGGGAGTTATGAGCAGTTCTTC
few | TRBJ2-2 | NA | TRBV20-1 | CSARDWGQLNTGELFF | TGCAGTGCTAGAGATTGGGGACAACTCAACACCGGGGAGCTGTTTTTT
many | TRBJ2-2 | TRBD2 | TRBV14 | CASSRLAANTGELFF | TGTGCCAGCAGCCGCCTAGCGGCGAACACCGGGGAGCTGTTTTTT
many | TRBJ2-7 | NA | TRBV7-2 | CASGRGSDGFRYEQYF | TGTGCCAGCGGGCGGGGCTCGGACGGATTCCGATACGAGCAGTACTTC
NA | TRBJ1-1 | NA | TRBV29-1 | CSVWDFEAFF | TGCAGCGTTTGGGACTTTGAAGCTTTCTTT
NA | TRBJ2-3 | NA | TRBV28 | CASSFRLASTDTQYF | TGTGCCAGCAGTTTCAGGCTAGCTAGCACAGATACGCAGTATTTT
NA | TRBJ2-6 | NA | TRBV6-1 | CASDHVGANVLTF | TGTGCCAGCGACCACGTTGGGGCCAACGTCCTGACTTTC
NA | TRBJ2-5 | NA | TRBV29-1 | CSVEDSNVGGPETQYF | TGCAGCGTTGAAGACTCTAATGTGGGGGGCCCAGAGACCCAGTACTTC
few | TRBJ2-2 | TRBD2 | TRBV7-8 | CASSSYGGRGAGELFF | TGTGCCAGCAGTTCATATGGGGGGCGGGGGGCCGGGGAGCTGTTTTTT
NA | TRBJ2-1 | NA | TRBV4-3 | CASSQNAHRNEQFF | TGCGCCAGCAGCCAAAATGCGCACCGCAATGAGCAGTTCTTC
NA | TRBJ1-1 | NA | TRBV7-6 | CASSLVPELNTEAFF | TGTGCCAGCAGCTTAGTTCCAGAACTGAACACTGAAGCTTTCTTT
NA | TRBJ1-1 | NA | TRBV28 | CASGLVPAEAFF | TGTGCCAGCGGCTTAGTACCTGCTGAAGCTTTCTTT
many | TRBJ1-1 | NA | TRBV7-9 | CASSTPGHMNTEAFF | TGTGCCAGCAGCACCCCGGGACATATGAACACTGAAGCTTTCTTT